This T cell receptor (beta chain) is from a study of Ad26.COV2.S vaccination and SARS-CoV-2 variants. A note on this clone: Antigen specificity is unknown.

Described treatment: around 19 received Ad26.COV2.S at low or high dose, single or two shots; a few received placebo; per-sample allocation not given. Day 63 after the first injection of vaccine or placebo was the sampling time. Spike of the Wuhan-strain SARS-CoV-2 was expressed by an Ad26 vector, which formed the vaccine. There are 16 residues in the CDR3. Germline CDR1 reads LNHNV; CDR2 reads YYDKDF (reference sequence). V lost 0 bases to trimming and J lost 4 bases, with 14 bases between them. Points from the study as a whole: Spike-specific responses of CD8+ and CD4+ T cells were reported to display substantial breadth after vaccination. Vaccine and placebo recipients had comparable breadth of non-spike TCRs.

Data came from immunoSEQ multiplex PCR; TCRdb stores just in-frame clones and leaves some out. This sample has about 680,000 clones, with about 90% found just once. Sequenced material: peripheral blood, taken in a trial of Ad26.COV2.S vaccine versus placebo. The sequence came from a person aged 18-65 years who received the Ad26.COV2.S COVID-19 vaccine or a placebo. The genes are TRBV15 and TRBJ2-3; either TRBD1 or TRBD2 may supply D (6 bases each). The CDR3 nucleotides are TGTGCCACCAGCAGAGATAAGGGGGGAGTGGCAGATACGCAGTATTTT. Its translation: CATSRDKGGVADTQYF.